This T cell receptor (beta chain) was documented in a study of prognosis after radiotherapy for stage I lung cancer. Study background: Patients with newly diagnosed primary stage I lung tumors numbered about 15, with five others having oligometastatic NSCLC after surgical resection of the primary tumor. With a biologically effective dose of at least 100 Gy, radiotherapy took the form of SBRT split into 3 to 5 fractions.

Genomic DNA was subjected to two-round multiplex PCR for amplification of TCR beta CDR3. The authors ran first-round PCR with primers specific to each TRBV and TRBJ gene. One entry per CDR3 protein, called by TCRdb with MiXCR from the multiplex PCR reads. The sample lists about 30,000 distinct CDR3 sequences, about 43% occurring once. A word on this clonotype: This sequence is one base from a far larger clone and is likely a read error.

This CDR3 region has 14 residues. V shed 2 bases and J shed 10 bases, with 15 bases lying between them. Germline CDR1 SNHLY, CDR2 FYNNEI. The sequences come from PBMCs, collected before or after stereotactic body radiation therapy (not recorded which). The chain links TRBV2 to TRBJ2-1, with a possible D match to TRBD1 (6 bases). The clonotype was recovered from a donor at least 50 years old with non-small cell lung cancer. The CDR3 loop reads CASSESGRGYEQFF. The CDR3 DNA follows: TGTGCCAGCAGTGAATCGGGCAGGGGCTACGAGCAGTTCTTC.